These T cell receptor beta chains were read from a single sample in a study of spatial heterogeneity in lung cancer. TCRdb independently ran MiXCR on the 5' RACE reads; one entry per CDR3 protein. This sample has roughly 110,000 distinct CDR3 sequences, with approximately 11% found just once. The sample in question was PBMCs, obtained at follow-up. These TCRs come from a female donor with early-stage non-small cell lung cancer. Each CDR3 is given with its conserved first and last residue. D genes are given only for firm matches. Expanded clones get a size class; other rows say once, few or many, or leave the size out.

TRBV29-1,TRBJ2-2,-,many,CSVSYTAGGELFF,TGCAGCGTTTCCTACACGGCCGGCGGGGAGCTGTTTTTT
TRBV6-5,TRBJ2-7,TRBD2,-,CASSYSYEGGNEQYF,TGTGCCAGCAGTTACTCATATGAGGGAGGGAACGAGCAGTACTTC
TRBV18,TRBJ1-5,-,-,CASSPGGINQPQHF,TGTGCCAGCTCACCAGGGGGCATCAATCAGCCCCAGCATTTT
TRBV5-1,TRBJ1-6,-,few,CASGLGQGGNSPLHF,TGCGCCAGCGGCTTGGGTCAGGGAGGAAATTCACCCCTCCACTTT
TRBV29-1,TRBJ1-1,-,-,CSVRGYPNTEAFF,TGCAGCGTGCGAGGGTACCCGAACACTGAAGCTTTCTTT
TRBV18,TRBJ1-1,-,few,CASSPTGGRPEAFF,TGTGCCAGCTCACCAACGGGCGGTCGACCCGAAGCTTTCTTT
TRBV20-1,TRBJ2-4,-,few,CSARDQGIQYF,TGCAGTGCTAGAGATCAGGGCATTCAGTACTTC
TRBV4-3,TRBJ1-6,TRBD1,-,CASSQLPLPGQGVSPLHF,TGCGCCAGCAGCCAACTTCCACTCCCAGGACAGGGGGTTTCACCCCTCCACTTT
TRBV18,TRBJ2-1,-,few,CASSPGRGNEQFF,TGTGCCAGCTCCCCTGGGAGAGGCAATGAGCAGTTCTTC
TRBV12-3/TRBV12-4,TRBJ2-3,-,many,CASSSTGTDTQYF,TGTGCCAGCAGTTCAACAGGGACAGATACGCAGTATTTT
TRBV7-2,TRBJ1-4,-,few,CASSGGSLTTNEKLFF,TGTGCCAGCAGCGGGGGGAGCCTGACAACTAATGAAAAACTGTTTTTT
TRBV7-8,TRBJ1-1,-,few,CASSYDRAEAFF,TGTGCCAGCAGTTACGACCGGGCTGAAGCTTTCTTT
TRBV6-1,TRBJ1-5,-,many,CASSESGSSNQPQHF,TGTGCCAGCAGTGAATCAGGTTCTAGCAATCAGCCCCAGCATTTT
TRBV6-2/TRBV6-3,TRBJ1-4,TRBD1,many,CASRDPGQGDEKLFF,TGTGCCAGCAGGGACCCGGGACAGGGGGATGAAAAACTGTTTTTT
TRBV27,TRBJ2-7,TRBD2,-,CASSLLLGTSPYEQYF,TGTGCCAGCAGTTTATTGTTGGGGACTAGTCCCTACGAGCAGTACTTC
TRBV6-2/TRBV6-3,TRBJ2-5,-,few,CATSIGGPPETQYF,TGTGCCACCTCAATTGGGGGACCACCAGAGACCCAGTACTTC
TRBV29-1,TRBJ1-2,-,many,CSVHTNYGYTF,TGCAGCGTTCACACTAACTATGGCTACACCTTC
TRBV29-1,TRBJ2-1,-,few,CSVAVRASIYNEQFF,TGCAGCGTTGCGGTGAGGGCTTCTATTTACAATGAGCAGTTCTTC
TRBV29-1,TRBJ1-2,-,few,CSVDRELYGYTF,TGCAGCGTTGATAGGGAACTTTATGGCTACACCTTC
TRBV29-1,TRBJ1-2,TRBD1,-,CSVSADKAGGRSLNYGYTF,TGCAGCGTTAGTGCGGATAAAGCAGGGGGCAGAAGTTTAAACTATGGCTACACCTTC
TRBV30,TRBJ2-1,TRBD2,many,CAWRAGLAGNNEQFF,TGTGCCTGGAGAGCGGGACTAGCGGGAAACAATGAGCAGTTCTTC
TRBV19,TRBJ2-1,TRBD1,-,CASSGQGLNEQFF,TGTGCCAGTTCCGGACAGGGTTTGAATGAGCAGTTCTTC
TRBV2,TRBJ2-7,TRBD2,-,CASSVAGGSDEQYF,TGTGCCAGCAGTGTTGCGGGAGGGTCGGACGAGCAGTACTTC
TRBV2,TRBJ2-5,TRBD1,many,CASGQDLSGTQYF,TGTGCCAGCGGACAGGATCTATCTGGGACCCAGTACTTC
TRBV5-6,TRBJ1-4,TRBD1,-,CASSFRDRSEKLFF,TGTGCCAGCAGCTTCCGGGACAGGAGTGAAAAACTGTTTTTT
TRBV5-3,TRBJ1-5,-,many,CARSLGPGDQPQHF,TGTGCCAGAAGCTTGGGGCCAGGAGATCAGCCCCAGCATTTT
TRBV20-1,TRBJ2-1,TRBD2,-,CSATSGSYNEQFF,TGCAGTGCTACTAGCGGCTCCTACAATGAGCAGTTCTTC
TRBV29-1,TRBJ2-5,TRBD1,many,CSVRTGAETQYF,TGCAGCGTTAGGACAGGGGCGGAGACCCAGTACTTC
TRBV27,TRBJ2-1,TRBD2,-,CATRPIAGRSYNEQFF,TGTGCCACCCGCCCCATAGCGGGACGCTCCTACAATGAGCAGTTCTTC
TRBV16,TRBJ1-5,-,many,CASSDQTAFQPQHF,TGTGCCAGCAGCGACCAAACTGCGTTTCAGCCCCAGCATTTT
TRBV12-3/TRBV12-4,TRBJ1-1,-,-,CASSVTANTEAFF,TGTGCCAGCAGTGTGACAGCGAACACTGAAGCTTTCTTT
TRBV12-3/TRBV12-4,TRBJ1-4,-,many,CASSWTRGDEKLFF,TGTGCCAGCAGTTGGACCCGAGGGGATGAAAAACTGTTTTTT